The TCR beta chain described here comes from a study of blood T cell repertoires in COVID-19. Study background: Whether acute or convalescent, the COVID-19 samples came from the United States, Italy and Spain.

Clones were read by immunoSEQ multiplex PCR, and TCRdb kept only the in-frame ones, dropping some. Among approximately 120,000 clones listed, less than 85% were seen once. The J segment lost 6 bases and the V segment lost 9 bases, leaving 7 bases of the junction unmatched. Per germline, CDR1 MNHEY and CDR2 SVGAGI. This CDR3 contains 13 residues. The clonotype was recovered from a human donor in a cohort sampled during active or convalescent COVID-19. Input material: peripheral blood. The rearrangement joins TRBV6-5 to TRBJ2-7, with 11 bases identical to TRBD2. The CDR3 reads CASSGGALFEQYF. CDR3 in DNA: TGTGCCAGTAGCGGGGGGGCTCTGTTCGAGCAGTACTTC.